This T cell receptor beta chain was captured by sequencing in a study of identical twins. CDR1 MNHNY and CDR2 SVGAGI come from the germline V gene (reference sequence). J gave up 7 bases and V 5 bases, and 6 bases lay outside the gene matches. The CDR3 loop spans 13 amino acids. Template switching added a universal primer binding site, and final cDNA carried unique molecular identifiers. TCRdb independently ran MiXCR on the 5' RACE reads; one entry per CDR3 protein. The table records roughly 250,000 distinct CDR3 sequences, about an eighth of them present only once. This chain links TRBV6-6 with TRBJ1-2; 8 bases agree with TRBD1. The receptor was derived from a woman aged 18-30 years in good health. The sequenced sample was memory (CD45RO+) T cells sorted from blood. The DNA of the CDR3 is TGTGCCAGCAGTACGGACAGGGTTTCTGGCTACACCTTC. Protein: CASSTDRVSGYTF.